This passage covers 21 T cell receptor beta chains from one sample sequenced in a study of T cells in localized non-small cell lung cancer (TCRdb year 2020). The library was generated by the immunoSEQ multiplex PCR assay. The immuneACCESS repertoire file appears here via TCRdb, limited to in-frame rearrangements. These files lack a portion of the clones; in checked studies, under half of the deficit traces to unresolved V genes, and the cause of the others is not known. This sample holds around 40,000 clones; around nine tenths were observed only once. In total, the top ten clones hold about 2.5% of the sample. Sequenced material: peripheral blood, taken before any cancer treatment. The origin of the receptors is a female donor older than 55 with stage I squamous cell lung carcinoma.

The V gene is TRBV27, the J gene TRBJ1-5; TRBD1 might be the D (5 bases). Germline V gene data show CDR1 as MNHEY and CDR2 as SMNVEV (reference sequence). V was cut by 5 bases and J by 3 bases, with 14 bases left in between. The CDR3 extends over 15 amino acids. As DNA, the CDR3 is TGTGCCAGCAGTCCCAGCCCGGGACCCAATCAGCCCCAGCATTTT. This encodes CASSPSPGPNQPQHF.

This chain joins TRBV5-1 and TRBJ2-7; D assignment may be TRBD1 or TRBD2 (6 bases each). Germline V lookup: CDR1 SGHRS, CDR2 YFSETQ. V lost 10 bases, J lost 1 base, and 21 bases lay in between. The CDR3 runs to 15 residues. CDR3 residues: CASRDNLGGSYEQYF. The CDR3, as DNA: TGCGCCTCTAGGGACAATCTCGGGGGTTCCTACGAGCAGTACTTC.

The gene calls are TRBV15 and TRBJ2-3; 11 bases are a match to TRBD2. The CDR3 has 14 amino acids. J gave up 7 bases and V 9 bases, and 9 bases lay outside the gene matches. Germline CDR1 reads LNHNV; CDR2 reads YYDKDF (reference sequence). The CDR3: CATKLAGELNTQYF. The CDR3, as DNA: TGTGCCACTAAACTAGCGGGAGAACTAAATACGCAGTATTTT.

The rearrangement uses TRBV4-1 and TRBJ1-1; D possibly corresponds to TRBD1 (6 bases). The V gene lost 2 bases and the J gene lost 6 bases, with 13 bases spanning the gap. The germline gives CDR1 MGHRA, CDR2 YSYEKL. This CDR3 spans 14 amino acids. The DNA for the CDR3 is TGCGCCAGCAGCCAACAGAGGGGGGAGCCTGAAGCTTTCTTT. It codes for CASSQQRGEPEAFF.

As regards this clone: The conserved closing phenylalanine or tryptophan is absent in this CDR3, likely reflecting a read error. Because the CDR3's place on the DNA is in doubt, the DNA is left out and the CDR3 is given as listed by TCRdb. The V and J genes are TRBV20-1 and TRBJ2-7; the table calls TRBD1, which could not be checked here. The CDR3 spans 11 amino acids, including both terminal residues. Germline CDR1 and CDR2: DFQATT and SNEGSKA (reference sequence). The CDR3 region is CSARAATRDIL.

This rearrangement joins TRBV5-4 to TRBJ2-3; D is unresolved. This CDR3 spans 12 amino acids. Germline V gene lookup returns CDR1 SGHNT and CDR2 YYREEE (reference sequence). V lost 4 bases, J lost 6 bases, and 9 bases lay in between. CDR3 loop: CASSALSDTQYF. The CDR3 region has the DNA TGTGCCAGCAGCGCTTTGTCGGATACGCAGTATTTT. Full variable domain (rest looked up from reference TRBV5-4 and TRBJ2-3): ETGVTQSPTHLIKTRGQQVTLRCSSQSGHNTVSWYQQALGQGPQFIFQYYREEENGRGNFPPRFSGLQFPNYSSELNVNALELDDSALYLCASSALSDTQYFGPGTRLTVL.

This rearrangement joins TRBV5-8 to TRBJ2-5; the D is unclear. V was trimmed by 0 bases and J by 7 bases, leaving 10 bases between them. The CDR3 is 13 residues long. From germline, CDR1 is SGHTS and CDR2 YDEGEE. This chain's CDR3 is CASSLAQAVTQYF. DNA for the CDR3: TGTGCCAGCAGCTTGGCCCAGGCAGTGACCCAGTACTTC.

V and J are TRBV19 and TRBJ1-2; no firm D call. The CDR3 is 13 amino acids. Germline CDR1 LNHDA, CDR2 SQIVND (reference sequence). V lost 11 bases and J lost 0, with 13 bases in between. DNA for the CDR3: TGTGCCGCCACGGCCGATGCTAACTATGGCTACACCTTC. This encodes CAATADANYGYTF. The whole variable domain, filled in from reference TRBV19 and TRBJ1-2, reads DGGITQSPKYLFRKEGQNVTLSCEQNLNHDAMYWYRQDPGQGLRLIYYSQIVNDFQKGDIAEGYSVSREKKESFPLTVTSAQKNPTAFYLCAATADANYGYTFGSGTRLTVV.

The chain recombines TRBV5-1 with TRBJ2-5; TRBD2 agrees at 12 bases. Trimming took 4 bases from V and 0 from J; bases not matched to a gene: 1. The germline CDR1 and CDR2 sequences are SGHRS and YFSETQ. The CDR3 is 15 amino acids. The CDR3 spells CASSRTSGDQETQYF. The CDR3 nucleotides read TGCGCCAGCAGCCGGACTAGCGGGGACCAAGAGACCCAGTACTTC.

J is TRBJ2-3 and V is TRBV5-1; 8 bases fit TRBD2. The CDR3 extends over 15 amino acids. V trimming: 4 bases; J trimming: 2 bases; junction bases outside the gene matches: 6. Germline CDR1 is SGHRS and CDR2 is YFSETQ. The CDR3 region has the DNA TGCGCCAGCAGCCAGGGACTAGGTGACACAGATACGCAGTATTTT. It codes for CASSQGLGDTDTQYF.

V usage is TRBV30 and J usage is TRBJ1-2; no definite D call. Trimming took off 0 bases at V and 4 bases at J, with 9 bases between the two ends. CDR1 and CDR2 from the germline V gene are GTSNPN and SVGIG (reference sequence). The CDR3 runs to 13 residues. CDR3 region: CAWSVEGVYGYTF. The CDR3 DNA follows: TGTGCCTGGAGTGTAGAGGGTGTCTATGGCTACACCTTC.

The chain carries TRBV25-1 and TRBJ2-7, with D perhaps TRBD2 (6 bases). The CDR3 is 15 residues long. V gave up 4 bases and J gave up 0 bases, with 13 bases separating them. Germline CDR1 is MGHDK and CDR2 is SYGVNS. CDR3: CASSATGGVSYEQYF. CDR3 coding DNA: TGTGCCAGCAGTGCCACCGGCGGGGTCTCCTACGAGCAGTACTTC.

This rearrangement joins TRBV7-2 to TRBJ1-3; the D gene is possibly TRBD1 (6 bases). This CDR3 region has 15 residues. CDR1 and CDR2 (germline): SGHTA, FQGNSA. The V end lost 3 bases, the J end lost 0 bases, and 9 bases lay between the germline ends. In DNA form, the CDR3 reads TGTGCCAGCAGCTTCGGGGGCCCCTCTGGAAACACCATATATTTT. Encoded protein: CASSFGGPSGNTIYF.

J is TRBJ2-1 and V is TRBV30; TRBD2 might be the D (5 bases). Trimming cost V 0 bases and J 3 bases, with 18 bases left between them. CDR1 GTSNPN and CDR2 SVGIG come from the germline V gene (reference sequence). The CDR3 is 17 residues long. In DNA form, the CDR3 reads TGTGCCTGGAGTGTACGAGCCAAGCGGCTACTCTACAATGAGCAGTTCTTC. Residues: CAWSVRAKRLLYNEQFF.

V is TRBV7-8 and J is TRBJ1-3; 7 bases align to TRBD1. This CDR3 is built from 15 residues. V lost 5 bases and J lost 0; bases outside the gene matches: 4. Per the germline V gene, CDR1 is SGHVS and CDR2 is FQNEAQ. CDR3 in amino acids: CASSTGTVSGNTIYF. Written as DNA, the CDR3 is TGTGCCAGCAGCACTGGGACAGTCTCTGGAAACACCATATATTTT.

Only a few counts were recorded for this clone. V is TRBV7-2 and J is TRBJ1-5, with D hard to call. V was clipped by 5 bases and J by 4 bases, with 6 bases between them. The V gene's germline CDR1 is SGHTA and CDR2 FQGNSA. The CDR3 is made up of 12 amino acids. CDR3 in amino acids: CASSPRNQPQHF. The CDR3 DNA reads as TGTGCCAGCAGCCCGAGAAATCAGCCCCAGCATTTT.

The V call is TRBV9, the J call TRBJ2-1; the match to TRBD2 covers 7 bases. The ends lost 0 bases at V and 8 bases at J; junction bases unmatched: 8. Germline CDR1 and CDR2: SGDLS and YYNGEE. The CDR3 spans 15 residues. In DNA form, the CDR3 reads TGTGCCAGCAGCGTAGGGGGCGGGAGTAACTATGAGCAGTTCTTC. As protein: CASSVGGGSNYEQFF.

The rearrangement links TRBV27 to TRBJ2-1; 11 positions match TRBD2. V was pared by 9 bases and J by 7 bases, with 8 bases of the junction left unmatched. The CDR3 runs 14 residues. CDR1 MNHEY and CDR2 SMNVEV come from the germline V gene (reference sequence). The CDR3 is CASSRLAGLNEQFF. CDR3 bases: TGTGCCAGTAGCCGACTAGCGGGACTAAATGAGCAGTTCTTC.

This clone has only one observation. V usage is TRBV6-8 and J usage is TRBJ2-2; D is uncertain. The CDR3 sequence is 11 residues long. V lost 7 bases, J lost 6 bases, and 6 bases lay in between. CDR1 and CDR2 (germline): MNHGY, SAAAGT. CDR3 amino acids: CASMLSGELFF. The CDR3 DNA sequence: TGTGCCAGCATGTTGTCCGGGGAGCTGTTTTTT.

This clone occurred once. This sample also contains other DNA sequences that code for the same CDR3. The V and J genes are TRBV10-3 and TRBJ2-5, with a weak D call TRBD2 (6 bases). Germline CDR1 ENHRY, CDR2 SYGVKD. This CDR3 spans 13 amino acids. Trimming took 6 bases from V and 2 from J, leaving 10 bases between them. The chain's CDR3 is CAIRSSAQETQYF. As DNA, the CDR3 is TGTGCCATCAGATCTAGCGCTCAAGAGACCCAGTACTTC.

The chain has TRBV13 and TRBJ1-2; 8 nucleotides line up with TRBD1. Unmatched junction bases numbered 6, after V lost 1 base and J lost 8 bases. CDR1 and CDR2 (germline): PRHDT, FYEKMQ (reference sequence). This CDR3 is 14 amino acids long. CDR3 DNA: TGTGCCAGCAGCTTAGTTGGACAGGGCGCGGGCTACACCTTC. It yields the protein CASSLVGQGAGYTF.